This T cell receptor beta chain appears in the sequencing data of a study of blood T cell repertoires in COVID-19 (dated by TCRdb to the early 2020s). Background on the whole study: Samples from collaborators originated in the United States, Italy and Spain and spanned both the acute and convalescent phases of COVID-19. The prospective study material was composed of cDNA or gDNA derived from T cells, B-cell-depleted T cells, or PBMCs. Subjects who had been exposed to COVID-19, were actively infected with it, or had recovered from it provided the deeply sampled blood TCRbeta repertoires that made up the dataset. The repertoires were made available in a free public database intended to serve as a resource for research on the immune response to SARS-CoV-2. Samples were obtained from the ongoing ImmuneRACE study (first 160 participants) and from over 1,000 subjects provided by 6 global collaborators. Nearly every sample came with metadata listing a de-identified subject ID, COVID-19 status, age in years and sex. Where available, HLA class I and class II types were taken from metadata supplied by the sample provider and were not determined by assay-based typing.

The immunoSEQ Assay, a bias-controlled multiplex PCR, was used to amplify TCRbeta CDR3 regions from genomic DNA. As for the authors' bioinformatics: Nucleated cell counts per sample were estimated from amplification of reference gene primers within the assay. To quantify the absolute abundance of each unique TCRbeta CDR3 rearrangement, sequence reads were collapsed and filtered. For each sample, productive Simpson clonality was calculated as the square root of Simpson's diversity index across productive rearrangements. TCRdb carries this immuneACCESS record with in-frame sequences only. Its versions omit some clonotypes, under half of them owing to an unresolved V gene in the studies checked, with the rest unexplained. Clone size and the V and J calls come from that table; the DNA yielded D and trimming. The sample table records about 240,000 clones; 82% of these occur just once. Less than 3.5% of the sample is held by the ten biggest clonotypes.

Each collaborating institution followed its own protocols to collect whole blood in K2EDTA tubes. Collaborator samples were shipped for TCRbeta analysis as frozen whole blood, isolated PBMCs, or DNA extracted from either sample type. Remarks on this clone: The antigen it binds to is not known. No qualities accompany the bases; no much larger clone lies one base away.

The paper as a whole reports these results and caveats: The amount of clinical and demographic metadata varied by source and participant and was provided uncurated.

This sequence was found in a young woman with acute or convalescent COVID-19. Sequencing input: peripheral blood.

The CDR3 reads CASRPGLAGGSSTDTQYF. The base sequence is TGTGCCAGCAGGCCGGGACTAGCGGGAGGGTCTAGCACAGATACGCAGTATTTT. The rearranged segments are TRBV7-8 and TRBJ2-3; 16 of the junction bases match TRBD2. The germline V gene provides CDR1 SGHVS and CDR2 FQNEAQ. V is cut back by 6 bases and J by 0 bases, with 6 bases in the junction unmatched. The CDR3 runs 18 residues from the cysteine to the phenylalanine. Only the CDR3 region is kept as DNA, spanning 54 bases read in frame from base 1.